The clone carrying this TCR beta chain ranks as medium-sized. The CDR3 sequence is 14 residues long. CDR1 is GTSNPN, CDR2 SVGIG, per germline (reference sequence). The V end was cut by 2 bases, the J end by 0 bases, with 10 bases between. MiXCR, run by TCRdb on the 5' RACE reads, gives a single entry per CDR3 protein. The table shows around 25,000 distinct CDR3 sequences, with roughly 7% occurring only once. These data come from a study of T-cell memory formation after mild COVID-19. The chain joins TRBV30 to TRBJ1-1, with D perhaps TRBD1 (6 bases). This clonotype originated in an adult woman who had mild COVID-19 (a few samples of this study predate the infection). Cell type and time point are not known. The sequencing input was PBMCs or a T cell subset sorted from them (not recorded which). CDR3 nucleotides: TGTGCCTGGAGTCGGGACACCATGAACACTGAAGCTTTCTTT. This gives the protein CAWSRDTMNTEAFF.